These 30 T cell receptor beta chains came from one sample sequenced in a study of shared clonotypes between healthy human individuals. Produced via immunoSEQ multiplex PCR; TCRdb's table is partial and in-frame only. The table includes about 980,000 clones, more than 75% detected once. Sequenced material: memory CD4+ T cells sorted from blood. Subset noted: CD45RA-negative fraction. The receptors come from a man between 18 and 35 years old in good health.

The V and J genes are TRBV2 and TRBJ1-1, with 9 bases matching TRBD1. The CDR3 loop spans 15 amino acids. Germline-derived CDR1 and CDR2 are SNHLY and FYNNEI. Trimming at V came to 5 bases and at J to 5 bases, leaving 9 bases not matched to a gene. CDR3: CASSQIGTGLTEAFF. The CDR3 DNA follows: TGTGCCAGCAGTCAAATAGGGACAGGGTTGACTGAAGCTTTCTTT.

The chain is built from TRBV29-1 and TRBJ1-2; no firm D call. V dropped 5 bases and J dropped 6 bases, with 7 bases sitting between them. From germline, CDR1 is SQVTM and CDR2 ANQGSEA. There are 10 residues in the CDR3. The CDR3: CSVFRNGYTF. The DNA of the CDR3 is TGCAGCGTTTTTCGGAATGGCTACACCTTC.

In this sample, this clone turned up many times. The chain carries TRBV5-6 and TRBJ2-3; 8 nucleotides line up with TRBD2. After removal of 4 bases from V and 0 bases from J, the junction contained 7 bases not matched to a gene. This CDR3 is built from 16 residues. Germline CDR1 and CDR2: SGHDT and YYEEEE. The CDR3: CASSPGPSGSTDTQYF. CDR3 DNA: TGTGCCAGCAGCCCCGGACCTAGCGGGAGCACAGATACGCAGTATTTT.

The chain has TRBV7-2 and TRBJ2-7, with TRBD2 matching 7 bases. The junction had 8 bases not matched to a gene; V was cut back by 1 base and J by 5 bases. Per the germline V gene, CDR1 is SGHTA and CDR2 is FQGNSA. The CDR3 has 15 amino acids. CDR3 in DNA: TGTGCCAGCAGCTTAGGTGGGAGGGCCGCCAACGAGCAGTACTTC. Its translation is CASSLGGRAANEQYF.

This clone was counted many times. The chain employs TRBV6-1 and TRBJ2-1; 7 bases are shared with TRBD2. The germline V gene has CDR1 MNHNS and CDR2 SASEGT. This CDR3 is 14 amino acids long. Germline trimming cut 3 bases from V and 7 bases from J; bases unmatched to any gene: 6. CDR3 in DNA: TGTGCCAGCAGTGATCCGTCGGGGGGAAATGAGCAGTTCTTC. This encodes CASSDPSGGNEQFF.

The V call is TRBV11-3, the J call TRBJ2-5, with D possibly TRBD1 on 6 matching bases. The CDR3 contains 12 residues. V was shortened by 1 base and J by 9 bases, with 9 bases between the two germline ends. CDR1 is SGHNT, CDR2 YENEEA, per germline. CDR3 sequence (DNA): TGTGCCAGCAGCTTAGGGCAGGGGCCCCAGTACTTC. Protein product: CASSLGQGPQYF.

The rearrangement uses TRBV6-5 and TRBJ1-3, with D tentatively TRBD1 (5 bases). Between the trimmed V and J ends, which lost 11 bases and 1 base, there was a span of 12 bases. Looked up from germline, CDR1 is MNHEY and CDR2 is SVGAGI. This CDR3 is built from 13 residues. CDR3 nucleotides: TGTGCCGCGGGGGGACGGTCTGGAAACACCATATATTTT. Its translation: CAAGGRSGNTIYF.

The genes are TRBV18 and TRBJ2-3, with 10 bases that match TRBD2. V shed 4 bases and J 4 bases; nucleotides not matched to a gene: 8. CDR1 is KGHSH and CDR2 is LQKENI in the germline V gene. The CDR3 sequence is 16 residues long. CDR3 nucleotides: TGTGCCAGCTCACTTGGAGCGGGGGGGCCCGCAGATACGCAGTATTTT. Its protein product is CASSLGAGGPADTQYF.

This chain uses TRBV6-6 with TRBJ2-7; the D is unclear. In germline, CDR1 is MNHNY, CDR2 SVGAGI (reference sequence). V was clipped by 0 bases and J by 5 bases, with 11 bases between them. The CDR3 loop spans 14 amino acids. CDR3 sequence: CASSYSTSLNEQYF. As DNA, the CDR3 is TGTGCCAGCAGTTACTCGACCAGTCTCAACGAGCAGTACTTC.

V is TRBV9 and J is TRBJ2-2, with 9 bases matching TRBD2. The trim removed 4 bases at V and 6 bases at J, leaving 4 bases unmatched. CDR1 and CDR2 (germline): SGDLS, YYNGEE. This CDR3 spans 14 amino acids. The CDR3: CASSPRTSAGELFF. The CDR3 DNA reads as TGTGCCAGCAGCCCGAGGACTAGCGCCGGGGAGCTGTTTTTT.

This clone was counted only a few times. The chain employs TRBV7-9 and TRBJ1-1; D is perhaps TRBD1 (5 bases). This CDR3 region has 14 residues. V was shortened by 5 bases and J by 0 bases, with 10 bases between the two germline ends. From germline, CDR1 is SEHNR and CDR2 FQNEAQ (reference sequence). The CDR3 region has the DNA TGTGCCAGCAGCCCGACAGTAATGAACACTGAAGCTTTCTTT. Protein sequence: CASSPTVMNTEAFF. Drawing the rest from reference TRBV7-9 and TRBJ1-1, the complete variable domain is DTGVSQNPRHKITKRGQNVTFRCDPISEHNRLYWYRQTLGQGPEFLTYFQNEAQLEKSRLLSDRFSAERPKGSFSTLEIQRTEQGDSAMYLCASSPTVMNTEAFFGQGTRLTVV.

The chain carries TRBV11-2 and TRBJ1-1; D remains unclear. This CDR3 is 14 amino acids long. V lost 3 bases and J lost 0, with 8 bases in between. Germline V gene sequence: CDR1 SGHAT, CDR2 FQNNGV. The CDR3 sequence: CASSFQGLNTEAFF. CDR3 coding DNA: TGTGCCAGCAGCTTCCAAGGACTGAACACTGAAGCTTTCTTT.

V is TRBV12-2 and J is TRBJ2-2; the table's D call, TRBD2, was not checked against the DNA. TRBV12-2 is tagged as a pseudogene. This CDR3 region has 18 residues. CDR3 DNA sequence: TGTGCAAGTCGCTTTAATAGATGCGGAGGGTCGAACACCGGGGAGCTGTTTTTT. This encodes CASRFNRCGGSNTGELFF.

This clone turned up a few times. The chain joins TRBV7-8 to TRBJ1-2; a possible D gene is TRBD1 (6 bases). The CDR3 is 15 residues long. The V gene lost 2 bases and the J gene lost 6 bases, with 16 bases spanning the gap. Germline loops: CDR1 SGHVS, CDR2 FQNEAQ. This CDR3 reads CASSLNVGGEDGYTF. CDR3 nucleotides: TGTGCCAGCAGCTTAAACGTAGGGGGAGAGGATGGCTACACCTTC.

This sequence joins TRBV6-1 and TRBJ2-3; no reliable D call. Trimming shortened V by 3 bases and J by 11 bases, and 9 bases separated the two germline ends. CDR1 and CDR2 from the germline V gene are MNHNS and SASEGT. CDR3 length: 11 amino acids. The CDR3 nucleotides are TGTGCCAGCAGTGATACTCCGTTGCAGTATTTT. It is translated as CASSDTPLQYF.

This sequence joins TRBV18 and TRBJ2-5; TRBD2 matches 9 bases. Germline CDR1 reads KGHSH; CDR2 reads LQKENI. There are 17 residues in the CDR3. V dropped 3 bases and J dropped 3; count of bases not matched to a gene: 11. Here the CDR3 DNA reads TGTGCCAGCTCACCCCGTGCCCCGGGACTAGCTGAAGAGACCCAGTACTTC. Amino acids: CASSPRAPGLAEETQYF.

Written as DNA, the CDR3 is TGTGCCAGTAGTGAAACCGGGACAGGGACAGATACGCAGTATTTT. This sequence encodes CASSETGTGTDTQYF. The chain combines TRBV19 with TRBJ2-3; 9 nucleotides line up with TRBD1. Unmatched junction bases numbered 6, after V lost 5 bases and J lost 3 bases. Germline V gives CDR1 LNHDA, CDR2 SQIVND (reference sequence). The CDR3 has 15 amino acids.

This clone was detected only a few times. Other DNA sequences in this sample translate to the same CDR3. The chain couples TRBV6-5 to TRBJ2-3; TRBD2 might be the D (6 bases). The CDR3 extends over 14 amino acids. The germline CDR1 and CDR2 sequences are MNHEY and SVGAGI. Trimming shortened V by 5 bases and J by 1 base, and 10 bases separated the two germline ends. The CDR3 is CASSLRGGTDTQYF. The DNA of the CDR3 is TGTGCCAGCAGTCTCCGCGGGGGCACAGATACGCAGTATTTT.

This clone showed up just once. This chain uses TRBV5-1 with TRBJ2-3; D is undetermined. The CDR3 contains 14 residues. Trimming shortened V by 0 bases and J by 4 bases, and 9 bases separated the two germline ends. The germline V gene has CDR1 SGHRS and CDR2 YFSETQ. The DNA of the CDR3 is TGCGCCAGCAGCTTGGGAACAGCTTCAGATACGCAGTATTTT. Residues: CASSLGTASDTQYF.

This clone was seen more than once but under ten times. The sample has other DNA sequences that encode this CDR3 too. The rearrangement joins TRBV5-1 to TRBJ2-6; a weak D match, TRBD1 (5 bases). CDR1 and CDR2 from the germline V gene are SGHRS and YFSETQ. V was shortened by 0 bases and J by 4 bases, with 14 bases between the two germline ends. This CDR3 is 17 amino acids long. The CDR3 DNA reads TGCGCCAGCAGCTTGGGCGTCAGGGAAAGCGGGGCCAACGTCCTGACTTTC. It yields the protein CASSLGVRESGANVLTF.

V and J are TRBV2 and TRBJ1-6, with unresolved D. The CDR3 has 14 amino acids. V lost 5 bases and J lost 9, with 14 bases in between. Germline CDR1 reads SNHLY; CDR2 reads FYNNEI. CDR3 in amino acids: CASSNNGEVSPLHF. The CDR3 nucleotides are TGTGCCAGCAGTAACAACGGGGAGGTTTCACCCCTCCACTTT.

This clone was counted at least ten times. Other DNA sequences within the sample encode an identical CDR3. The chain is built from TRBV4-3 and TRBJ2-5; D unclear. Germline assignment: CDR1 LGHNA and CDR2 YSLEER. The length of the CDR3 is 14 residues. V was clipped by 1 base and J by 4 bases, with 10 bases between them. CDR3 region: CASSQGVGPETQYF. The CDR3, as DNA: TGCGCCAGCAGCCAAGGGGTGGGCCCAGAGACCCAGTACTTC.

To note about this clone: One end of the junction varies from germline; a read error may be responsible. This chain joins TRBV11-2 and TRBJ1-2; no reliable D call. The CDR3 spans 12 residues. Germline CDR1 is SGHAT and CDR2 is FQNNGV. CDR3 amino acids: CASSLENFGYTF. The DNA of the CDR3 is TGTGCCAGCAGCTTAGAAAACTTTGGCTACACCTTC.

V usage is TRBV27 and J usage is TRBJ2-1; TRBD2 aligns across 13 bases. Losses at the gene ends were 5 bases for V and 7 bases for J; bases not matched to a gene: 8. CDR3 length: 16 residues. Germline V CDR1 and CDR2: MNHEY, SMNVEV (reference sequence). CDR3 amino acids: CASSRITSGRANEQFF. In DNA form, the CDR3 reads TGTGCCAGCAGTCGCATAACTAGCGGGAGGGCAAATGAGCAGTTCTTC.

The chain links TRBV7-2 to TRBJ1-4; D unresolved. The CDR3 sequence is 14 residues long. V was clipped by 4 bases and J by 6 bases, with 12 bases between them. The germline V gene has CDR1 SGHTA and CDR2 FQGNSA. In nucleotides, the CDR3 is TGTGCCAGCAGCTCGGCCTTCTGGGATGAAAAACTGTTTTTT. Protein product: CASSSAFWDEKLFF.

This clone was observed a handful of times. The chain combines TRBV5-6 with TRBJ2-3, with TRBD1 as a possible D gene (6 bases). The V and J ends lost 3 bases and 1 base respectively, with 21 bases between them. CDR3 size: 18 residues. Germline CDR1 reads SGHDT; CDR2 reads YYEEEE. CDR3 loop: CASSSSFTQGWGTDTQYF. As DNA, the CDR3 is TGTGCCAGCAGCTCGAGCTTCACACAGGGTTGGGGCACAGATACGCAGTATTTT.

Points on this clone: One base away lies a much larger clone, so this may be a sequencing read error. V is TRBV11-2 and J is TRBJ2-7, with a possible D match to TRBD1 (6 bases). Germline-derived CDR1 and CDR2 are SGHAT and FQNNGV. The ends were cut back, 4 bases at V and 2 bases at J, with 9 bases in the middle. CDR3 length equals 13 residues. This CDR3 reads CASSSTGTYEQYF. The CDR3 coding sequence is TGTGCCAGCAGCTCCACAGGGACCTACGAGCAGTACTTC.

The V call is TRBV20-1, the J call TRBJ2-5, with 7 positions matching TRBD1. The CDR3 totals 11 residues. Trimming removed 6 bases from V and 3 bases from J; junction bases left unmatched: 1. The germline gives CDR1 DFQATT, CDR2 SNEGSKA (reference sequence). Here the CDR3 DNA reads TGCAGTGCCACAGGGGAAGAGACCCAGTACTTC. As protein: CSATGEETQYF.

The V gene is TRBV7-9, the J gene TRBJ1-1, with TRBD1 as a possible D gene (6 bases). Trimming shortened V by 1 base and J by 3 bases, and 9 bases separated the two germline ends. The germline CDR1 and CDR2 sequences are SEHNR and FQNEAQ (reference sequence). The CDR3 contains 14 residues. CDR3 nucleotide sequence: TGTGCCAGCAGCTTAGACAGGGCTGACACTGAAGCTTTCTTT. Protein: CASSLDRADTEAFF.

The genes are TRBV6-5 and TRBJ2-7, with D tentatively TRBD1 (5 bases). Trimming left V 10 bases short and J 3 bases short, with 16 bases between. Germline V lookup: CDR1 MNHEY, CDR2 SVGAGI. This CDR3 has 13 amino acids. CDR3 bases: TGTGCCAACTCACAGGTACTAAACTACGAGCAGTACTTC. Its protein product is CANSQVLNYEQYF.